Each of the 19 T cell receptor beta chains below was sequenced from the same sample in a study of T cells after yellow fever vaccination. TCRdb re-called the 5' RACE reads with MiXCR, one entry per CDR3 protein. There are about 240,000 distinct CDR3 sequences in the sample; 3.6% occur only once, and roughly a fifth lies in the top ten. Here the sequenced sample was PBMCs, taken 15 days after the yellow fever booster vaccination. The source is a young man who received the YFV17D yellow fever vaccine.

This clonotype was seen ten or more times. This chain joins TRBV6-4 and TRBJ2-5, with 10 nucleotides matching TRBD2. Trimming cost V 1 base and J 2 bases; bases outside gene matches: 4. Germline V gene sequence: CDR1 MRHNA, CDR2 SNTAGT. The CDR3 spans 16 residues. CDR3 residues: CASSDFPSGGQETQYF. The CDR3 DNA reads as TGTGCCAGCAGTGACTTCCCTAGCGGGGGTCAAGAGACCCAGTACTTC.

There are many counts of this clonotype. The chain employs TRBV4-3 and TRBJ2-4, with D possibly being TRBD1 (6 bases). The CDR3 has 15 amino acids. Germline lookup yields CDR1 LGHNA and CDR2 YSLEER. The V end was cut by 0 bases, the J end by 9 bases, with 15 bases between. CDR3 sequence: CASSQDLYRAGIQYF. CDR3 coding DNA: TGCGCCAGCAGCCAAGATTTGTACAGGGCCGGCATTCAGTACTTC.

The genes are TRBV4-1 and TRBJ1-4, with a tentative D call TRBD1 (5 bases). Trimming shortened V by 2 bases and J by 3 bases, and 19 bases separated the two germline ends. Germline lookup yields CDR1 MGHRA and CDR2 YSYEKL. The CDR3 sequence is 18 residues long. For the CDR3, the DNA is TGCGCCAGCAGCCAAAGGGGAGGGTTTCTACTCTCTAATGAAAAACTGTTTTTT. Translation gives CASSQRGGFLLSNEKLFF.

In its sample, this clonotype was seen many times. This rearrangement joins TRBV20-1 to TRBJ2-5, with unresolved D. With 0 bases removed from V and 8 bases from J, the gap between germline ends came to 7 bases. The CDR3 sequence is 11 residues long. Germline lookup yields CDR1 DFQATT and CDR2 SNEGSKA (reference sequence). The CDR3 nucleotides are TGCAGTGCTAGAGAACAGAACACCCAGTACTTC. Residues: CSAREQNTQYF.

This clonotype was observed at least ten times. CDR3 DNA sequence: TGTGCCAGCAGCTTAGGAACAGGGGGCGATTCACCCCTCCACTTT. This encodes CASSLGTGGDSPLHF. The chain employs TRBV7-9 and TRBJ1-6; TRBD1 agrees at 9 bases. Germline lookup yields CDR1 SEHNR and CDR2 FQNEAQ (reference sequence). The V segment lost 1 base and the J segment 8 bases; nucleotides outside the gene matches: 3. This CDR3 region has 15 residues.

This clonotype turned up a few times. The chain combines TRBV7-8 with TRBJ2-5, with TRBD2 matching 7 bases. The CDR3 has 16 amino acids. After removal of 2 bases from V and 3 bases from J, the junction contained 9 bases not matched to a gene. Germline loops: CDR1 SGHVS, CDR2 FQNEAQ. The CDR3, as DNA: TGTGCCAGCAGCTTATTTTCCCGGGGGGTTGAAGAGACCCAGTACTTC. It yields the protein CASSLFSRGVEETQYF. The entire variable domain, with the rest obtained from reference TRBV7-8 and TRBJ2-5, is as follows: GAGVSQSPRYKVAKRGQDVALRCDPISGHVSLFWYQQALGQGPEFLTYFQNEAQLDKSGLPSDRFFAERPEGSVSTLKIQRTQQEDSAVYLCASSLFSRGVEETQYFGPGTRLLVL.

There are many counts of this clonotype. The chain employs TRBV20-1 and TRBJ2-1; 10 positions match TRBD2. The V gene's germline CDR1 is DFQATT and CDR2 SNEGSKA (reference sequence). Losses at the gene ends were 0 bases for V and 9 bases for J; bases not matched to a gene: 5. CDR3 length: 14 residues. The CDR3, as DNA: TGCAGTGCTAGAGATCAGCGGGGGGGCCGTGAGCAGTTCTTC. The encoded protein is CSARDQRGGREQFF.

This clonotype has only a few counts. The chain uses TRBV19 and TRBJ1-6; tentative D call: TRBD1 (6 bases). The CDR3 contains 15 residues. V was pared by 3 bases and J by 5 bases, with 11 bases between. The germline V gene has CDR1 LNHDA and CDR2 SQIVND (reference sequence). The CDR3 nucleotides read TGTGCCAGTAGTATTCGGGGGCCCAATAATTCACCCCTCCACTTT. Translation: CASSIRGPNNSPLHF.

This clonotype has at least ten counts. This chain uses TRBV7-9 with TRBJ1-2; D ambiguous. Trimming took 1 base from V and 5 from J, leaving 8 bases between them. This CDR3 contains 13 residues. From germline, CDR1 is SEHNR and CDR2 FQNEAQ (reference sequence). The CDR3 region is CASSLELLYGYTF. CDR3 bases: TGTGCCAGCAGCTTAGAACTCCTATATGGCTACACCTTC.

This clonotype was detected ten times or more. The chain has TRBV7-2 and TRBJ1-1; D gene unclear. Germline V gives CDR1 SGHTA, CDR2 FQGNSA. V lost 3 bases and J 0 bases, leaving 11 bases between the germline ends. This CDR3 spans 15 amino acids. The DNA of the CDR3 is TGTGCCAGCAGCTTCGACGGGAGGGTGAACACTGAAGCTTTCTTT. Protein: CASSFDGRVNTEAFF.

In this sample, this clonotype turned up many times. This chain uses TRBV10-3 with TRBJ2-7; the match to TRBD2 covers 8 bases. Losses at the gene ends were 8 bases for V and 5 bases for J; bases not matched to a gene: 2. Germline CDR1 ENHRY, CDR2 SYGVKD. This CDR3 has 11 amino acids. CDR3 loop: CAISGGNEQYF. The DNA for the CDR3 is TGTGCCATCTCGGGAGGGAACGAGCAGTACTTC.

This clonotype has a count of ten or more. The V call is TRBV9, the J call TRBJ2-1, with 9 positions matching TRBD2. The CDR3 loop spans 14 amino acids. V gave up 4 bases and J gave up 4 bases; unmatched junction bases: 3. The germline CDR1 and CDR2 sequences are SGDLS and YYNGEE. This CDR3 is CASSRGGAYNEQFF. DNA of the CDR3: TGTGCCAGCAGCCGCGGGGGGGCTTACAATGAGCAGTTCTTC.

This clonotype was found many times. CDR3 sequence (DNA): TGCGCCAGCAGCTTGGCTAACAGGGTGGACCTCACAGATACGCAGTATTTT. Residues: CASSLANRVDLTDTQYF. The rearrangement links TRBV5-1 to TRBJ2-3; TRBD1 might be the D (6 bases). Deletions cut 0 bases from V and 2 bases from J, with 16 bases between. CDR1 is SGHRS, CDR2 YFSETQ, per germline. CDR3 size: 17 residues.

Concerning this clonotype: This may come from a read error, since a much larger clone is one base off. J is TRBJ2-1 and V is TRBV7-2; D perhaps matches TRBD2 (6 bases). The germline V and J ends were trimmed by 5 bases and 10 bases, with 12 bases remaining between them. CDR1 is SGHTA, CDR2 FQGNSA, per germline. This CDR3 has 12 amino acids. The CDR3 loop reads CASSQSGLEQFF. The CDR3 coding sequence is TGTGCCAGCAGCCAATCTGGACTAGAGCAGTTCTTC.

This clonotype occurred many times. The CDR3, as DNA: TGTGCCAGCAGCCCGGACAGGGCTTACCCTAATGAAAAACTGTTTTTT. Its protein is CASSPDRAYPNEKLFF. This sequence joins TRBV7-8 and TRBJ1-4; 8 nucleotides agree with TRBD1. With V trimmed by 5 bases and J by 3 bases, 8 bases remained unmatched. Germline CDR1 and CDR2: SGHVS and FQNEAQ. The length of the CDR3 is 16 residues.

This clonotype showed up many times. The chain carries TRBV7-9 and TRBJ2-7, with TRBD1 as a possible D gene (5 bases). The CDR3 covers 15 residues. Trimming left V 4 bases short and J 3 bases short, with 16 bases between. Per the germline V gene, CDR1 is SEHNR and CDR2 is FQNEAQ (reference sequence). CDR3 bases: TGTGCCAGCAGCTCCTATGGGGCCGGCGACTACGAGCAGTACGTC. Translated, it gives CASSSYGAGDYEQYV.

The table lists this clonotype with many counts. The chain carries TRBV5-4 and TRBJ2-2; D unresolved. Germline V CDR1 and CDR2: SGHNT, YYREEE (reference sequence). The V gene lost 4 bases and the J gene lost 4 bases, with 14 bases spanning the gap. The CDR3 has 15 amino acids. The CDR3 bases are TGTGCCAGCAGCCTAAGCGCGATGGTCACCGGGGAGCTGTTTTTT. The encoded protein is CASSLSAMVTGELFF.

This clonotype showed up many times. This chain connects TRBV20-1 to TRBJ1-2; TRBD1 matches at 8 bases. The germline V gene has CDR1 DFQATT and CDR2 SNEGSKA (reference sequence). V lost 6 bases to trimming and J lost 5 bases; unmatched junction nucleotides: 11. This CDR3 has 14 amino acids. In DNA form, the CDR3 reads TGCAGTGCCAAACCCCCGGGACAGGCGTATGGCTACACCTTC. This translates into CSAKPPGQAYGYTF.

This clonotype was seen many times. V is TRBV5-1 and J is TRBJ2-5; 7 bases align to TRBD2. Trimming cost V 4 bases and J 3 bases; bases outside gene matches: 12. Germline CDR1 is SGHRS and CDR2 is YFSETQ. This CDR3 is 16 amino acids long. This CDR3 reads CASSIGLGEGEETQYF. The DNA of the CDR3 is TGCGCCAGCAGCATTGGACTAGGAGAGGGCGAAGAGACCCAGTACTTC.